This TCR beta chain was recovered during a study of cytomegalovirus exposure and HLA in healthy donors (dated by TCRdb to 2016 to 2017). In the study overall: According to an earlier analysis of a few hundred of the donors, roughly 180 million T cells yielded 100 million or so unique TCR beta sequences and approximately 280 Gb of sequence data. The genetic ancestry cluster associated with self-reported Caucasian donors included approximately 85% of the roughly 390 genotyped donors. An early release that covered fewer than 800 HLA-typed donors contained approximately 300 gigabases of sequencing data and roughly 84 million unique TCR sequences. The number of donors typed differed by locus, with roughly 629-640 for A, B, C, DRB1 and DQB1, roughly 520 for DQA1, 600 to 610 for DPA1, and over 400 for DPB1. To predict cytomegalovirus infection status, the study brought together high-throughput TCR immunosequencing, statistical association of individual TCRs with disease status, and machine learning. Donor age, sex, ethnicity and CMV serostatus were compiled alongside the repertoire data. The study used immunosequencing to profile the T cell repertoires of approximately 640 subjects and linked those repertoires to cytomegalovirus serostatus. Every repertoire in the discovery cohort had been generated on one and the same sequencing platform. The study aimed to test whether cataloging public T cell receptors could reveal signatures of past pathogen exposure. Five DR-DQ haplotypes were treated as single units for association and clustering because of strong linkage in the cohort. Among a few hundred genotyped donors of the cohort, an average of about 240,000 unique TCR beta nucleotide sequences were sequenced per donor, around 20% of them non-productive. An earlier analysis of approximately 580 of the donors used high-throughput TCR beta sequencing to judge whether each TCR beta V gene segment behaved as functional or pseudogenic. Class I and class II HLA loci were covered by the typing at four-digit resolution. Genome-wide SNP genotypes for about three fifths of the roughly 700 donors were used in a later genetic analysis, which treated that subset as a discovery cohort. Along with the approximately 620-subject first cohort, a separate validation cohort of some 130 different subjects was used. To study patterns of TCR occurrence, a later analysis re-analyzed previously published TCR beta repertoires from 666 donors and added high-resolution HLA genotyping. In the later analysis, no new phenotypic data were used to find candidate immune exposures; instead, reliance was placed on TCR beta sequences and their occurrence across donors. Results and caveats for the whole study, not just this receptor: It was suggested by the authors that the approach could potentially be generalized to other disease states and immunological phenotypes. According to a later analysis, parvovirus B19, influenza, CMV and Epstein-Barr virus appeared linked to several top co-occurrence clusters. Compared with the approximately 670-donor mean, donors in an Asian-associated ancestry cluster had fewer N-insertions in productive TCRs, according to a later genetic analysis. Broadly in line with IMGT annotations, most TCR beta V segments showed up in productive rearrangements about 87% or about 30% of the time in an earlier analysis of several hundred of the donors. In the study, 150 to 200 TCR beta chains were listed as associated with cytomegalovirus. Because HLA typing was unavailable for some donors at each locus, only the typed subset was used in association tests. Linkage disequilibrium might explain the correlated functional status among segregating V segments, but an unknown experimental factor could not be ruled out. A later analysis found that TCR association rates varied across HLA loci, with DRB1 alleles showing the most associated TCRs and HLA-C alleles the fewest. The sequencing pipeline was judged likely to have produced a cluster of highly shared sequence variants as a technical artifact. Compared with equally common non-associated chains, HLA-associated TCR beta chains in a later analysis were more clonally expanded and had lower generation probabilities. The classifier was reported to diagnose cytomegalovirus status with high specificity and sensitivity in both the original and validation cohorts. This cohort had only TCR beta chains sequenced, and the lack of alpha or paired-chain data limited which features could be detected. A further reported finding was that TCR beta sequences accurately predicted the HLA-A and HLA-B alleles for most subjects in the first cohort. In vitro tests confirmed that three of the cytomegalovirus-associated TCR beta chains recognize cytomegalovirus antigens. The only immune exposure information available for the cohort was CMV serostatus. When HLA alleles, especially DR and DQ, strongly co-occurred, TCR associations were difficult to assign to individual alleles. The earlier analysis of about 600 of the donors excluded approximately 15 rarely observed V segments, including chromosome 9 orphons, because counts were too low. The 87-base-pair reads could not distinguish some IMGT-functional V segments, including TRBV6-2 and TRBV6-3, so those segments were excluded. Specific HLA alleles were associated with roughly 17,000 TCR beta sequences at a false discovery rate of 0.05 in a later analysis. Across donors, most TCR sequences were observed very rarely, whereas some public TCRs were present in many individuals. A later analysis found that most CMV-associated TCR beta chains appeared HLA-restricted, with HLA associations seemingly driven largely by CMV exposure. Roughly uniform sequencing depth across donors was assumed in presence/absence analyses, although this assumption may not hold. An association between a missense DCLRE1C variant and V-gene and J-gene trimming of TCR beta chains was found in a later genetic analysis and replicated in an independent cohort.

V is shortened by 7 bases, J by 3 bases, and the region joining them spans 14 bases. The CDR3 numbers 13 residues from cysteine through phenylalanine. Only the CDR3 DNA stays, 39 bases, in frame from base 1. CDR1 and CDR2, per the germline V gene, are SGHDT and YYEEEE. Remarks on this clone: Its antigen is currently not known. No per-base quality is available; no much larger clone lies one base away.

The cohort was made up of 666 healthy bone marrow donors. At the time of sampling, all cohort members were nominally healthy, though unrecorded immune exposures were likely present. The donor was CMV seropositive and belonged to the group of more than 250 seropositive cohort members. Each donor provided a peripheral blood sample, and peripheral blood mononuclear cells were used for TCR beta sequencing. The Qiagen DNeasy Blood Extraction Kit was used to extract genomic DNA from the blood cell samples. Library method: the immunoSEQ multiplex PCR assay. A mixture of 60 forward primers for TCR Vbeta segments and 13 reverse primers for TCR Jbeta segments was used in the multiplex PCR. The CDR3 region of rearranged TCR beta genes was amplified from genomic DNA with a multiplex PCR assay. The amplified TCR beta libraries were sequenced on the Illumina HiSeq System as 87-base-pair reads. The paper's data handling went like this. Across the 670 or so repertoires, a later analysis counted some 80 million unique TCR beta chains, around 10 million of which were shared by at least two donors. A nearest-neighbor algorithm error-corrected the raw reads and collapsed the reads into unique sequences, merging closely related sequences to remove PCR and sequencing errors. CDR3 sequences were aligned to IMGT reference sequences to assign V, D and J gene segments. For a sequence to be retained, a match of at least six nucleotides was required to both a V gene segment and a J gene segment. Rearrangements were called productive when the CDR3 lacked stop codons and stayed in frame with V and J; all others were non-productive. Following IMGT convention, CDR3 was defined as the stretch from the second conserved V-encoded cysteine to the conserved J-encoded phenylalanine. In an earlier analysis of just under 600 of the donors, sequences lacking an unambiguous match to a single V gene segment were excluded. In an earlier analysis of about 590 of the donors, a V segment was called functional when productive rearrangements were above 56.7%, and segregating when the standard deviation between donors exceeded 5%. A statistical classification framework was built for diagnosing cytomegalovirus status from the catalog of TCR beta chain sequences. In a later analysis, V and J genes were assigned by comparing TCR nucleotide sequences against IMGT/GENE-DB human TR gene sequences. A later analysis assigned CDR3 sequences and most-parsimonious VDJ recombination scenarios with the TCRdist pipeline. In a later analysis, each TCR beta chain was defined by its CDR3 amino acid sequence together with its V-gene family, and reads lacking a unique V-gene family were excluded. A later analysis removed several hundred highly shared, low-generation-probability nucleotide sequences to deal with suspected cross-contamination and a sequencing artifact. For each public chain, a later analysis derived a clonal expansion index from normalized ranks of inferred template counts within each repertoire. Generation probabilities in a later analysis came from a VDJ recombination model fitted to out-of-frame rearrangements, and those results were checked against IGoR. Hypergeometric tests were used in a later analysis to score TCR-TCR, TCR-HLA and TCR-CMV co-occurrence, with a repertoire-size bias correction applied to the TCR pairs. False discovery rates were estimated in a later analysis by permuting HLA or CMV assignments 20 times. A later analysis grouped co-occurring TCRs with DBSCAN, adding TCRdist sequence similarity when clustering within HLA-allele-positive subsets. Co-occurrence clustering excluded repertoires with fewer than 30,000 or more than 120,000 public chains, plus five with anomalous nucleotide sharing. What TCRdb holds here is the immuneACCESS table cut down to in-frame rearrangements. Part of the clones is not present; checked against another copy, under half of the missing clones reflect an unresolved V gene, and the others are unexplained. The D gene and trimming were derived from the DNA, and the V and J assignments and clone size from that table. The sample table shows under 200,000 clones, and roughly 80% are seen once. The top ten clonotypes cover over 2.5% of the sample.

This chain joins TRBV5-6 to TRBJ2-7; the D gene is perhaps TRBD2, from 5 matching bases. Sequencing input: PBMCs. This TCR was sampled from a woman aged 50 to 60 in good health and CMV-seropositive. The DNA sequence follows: TGTGCCAGCGTCGGATGGGAGAGCTACGAGCAGTACTTC. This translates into CASVGWESYEQYF.